A single sample is the source of the 20 T cell receptor beta chains below, sequenced in a study of read filtering for tumor transcriptome and immune sequencing (dated by TCRdb to the early 2020s). Sequencing relied on an Illumina HiSeq 4000. TCR libraries were constructed from 350 to 400 ng RNA using the Immunoverse kit, and molecular barcoded adaptors covering alpha/delta and beta/gamma chains were employed. TCRdb applied fastp at Q25 and MiXCR to the public reads, then kept only in-frame beta chains. CDR3 protein duplicates are merged, each entry listing the most common genes and DNA. The sample records about 60,000 distinct CDR3 sequences, approximately 14% of which are singletons. Jointly, the top ten make up around 43% of the sample. Material: a population of CD138-negative cells sorted from bone marrow. Per the publication, the cell subset or site label means: bone marrow mononuclear cells depleted of CD138+ plasma/myeloma cells by negative magnetic selection. These receptors came from a donor at least 40 years old with multiple myeloma.

The genes are TRBV7-6 and TRBJ2-3; TRBD1 aligns across 9 bases. CDR3 length: 15 amino acids. CDR1 SGHVS and CDR2 FNYEAQ come from the germline V gene. V was clipped by 4 bases and J by 3 bases; unmatched bases: 5. CDR3 in DNA: TGTGCCAGCAGCTACCGGGACAGGGATACAGATACGCAGTATTTT. Amino acids: CASSYRDRDTDTQYF.

This clonotype occurred many times. This chain uses TRBV7-3 with TRBJ2-3, with 7 nucleotides matching TRBD2. Germline loops: CDR1 SGHTA, CDR2 FQGTGA. CDR3 length: 15 amino acids. Losses at the gene ends were 7 bases for V and 3 bases for J; bases not matched to a gene: 10. The CDR3 reads CASNSRGRATDTQYF. The CDR3 DNA sequence: TGTGCCAGCAACTCTCGTGGGAGGGCAACAGATACGCAGTATTTT.

Notes on this clonotype: One end of the junction is discordant with germline, which a read error may explain. The chain recombines TRBV5-1 with TRBJ2-1; D possibly corresponds to TRBD1 (5 bases). Germline V gene lookup returns CDR1 SGHRS and CDR2 YFSETQ. This CDR3 region has 14 residues. In nucleotides, the CDR3 is TGCGCCAGCACGCTACATCTAAGGGGCAATGTGCAGTTCTTC. Its translation is CASTLHLRGNVQFF.

In its sample, this clonotype was seen many times. CDR3 nucleotide sequence: TGCAGTGCTACCAAGACAGGGGTCTACGAGCAGTACTTC. It is translated as CSATKTGVYEQYF. The rearrangement uses TRBV20-1 and TRBJ2-7, with 8 bases aligning to TRBD1. Germline V gene lookup returns CDR1 DFQATT and CDR2 SNEGSKA (reference sequence). The junction had 5 bases not matched to a gene; V was cut back by 4 bases and J by 3 bases. The length of the CDR3 is 13 residues.

This clonotype was counted at least ten times. V usage is TRBV7-9 and J usage is TRBJ2-7; tentatively, D is TRBD1 or TRBD2 (5 bases each). The CDR3 contains 13 residues. The germline gives CDR1 SEHNR, CDR2 FQNEAQ (reference sequence). V shed 4 bases and J shed 2 bases, with 9 bases lying between them. This CDR3 is CASSWGFAYEQYF. The CDR3 bases are TGTGCCAGCAGCTGGGGGTTCGCCTACGAGCAGTACTTC.

There are many counts of this clonotype. The rearrangement joins TRBV28 to TRBJ1-4, with 8 bases aligning to TRBD1. V gave up 6 bases and J gave up 8 bases; unmatched junction bases: 8. CDR3 size: 14 residues. CDR1 and CDR2 (germline): MDHEN, SYDVKM. The CDR3: CASSLSRDREKLFF. CDR3 nucleotides: TGTGCCAGCAGCTTGTCCCGGGACAGGGAAAAACTGTTTTTT.

The sample holds many counts of this clonotype. The chain recombines TRBV5-1 with TRBJ2-7; D might be TRBD1 or TRBD2, each matching 6 bases. V shed 1 base and J shed 5 bases, with 13 bases lying between them. The CDR3 covers 14 residues. Germline V gene sequence: CDR1 SGHRS, CDR2 YFSETQ. The CDR3 sequence is CASSLKGGGNEQYF. The CDR3 DNA is TGCGCCAGCAGCTTGAAGGGGGGCGGCAACGAGCAGTACTTC. The full variable domain, in which reference TRBV5-1 and TRBJ2-7 provide the parts outside the CDR3, is KAGVTQTPRYLIKTRGQQVTLSCSPISGHRSVSWYQQTPGQGLQFLFEYFSETQRNKGNFPGRFSGRQFSNSRSEMNVSTLELGDSALYLCASSLKGGGNEQYFGPGTRLTVT.

This clonotype has at least ten counts. The chain recombines TRBV20-1 with TRBJ2-1; 9 nucleotides agree with TRBD2. The CDR3 runs 16 residues. The germline gives CDR1 DFQATT, CDR2 SNEGSKA (reference sequence). V lost 6 bases and J lost 8; bases outside the gene matches: 17. The CDR3 DNA is TGCAGTGCCGAGCTCTATGCGGGAGGGCGACAATATGAGCAGTTCTTC. Protein: CSAELYAGGRQYEQFF.

This clonotype appeared many times. V gene TRBV20-1 combines with J gene TRBJ2-2; D gene unclear. V dropped 0 bases and J dropped 1 base, with 9 bases sitting between them. This CDR3 spans 15 amino acids. In germline, CDR1 is DFQATT, CDR2 SNEGSKA (reference sequence). CDR3 coding DNA: TGCAGTGCTAGAGATCTCTTAGGGAACACCGGGGAGCTGTTTTTT. This translates into CSARDLLGNTGELFF.

This clonotype has a handful of counts. This rearrangement joins TRBV7-9 to TRBJ2-6, with 7 bases matching TRBD2. The trim removed 5 bases at V and 4 bases at J, leaving 5 bases unmatched. The CDR3 runs to 15 residues. CDR1 is SEHNR and CDR2 is FQNEAQ in the germline V gene (reference sequence). CDR3 amino acids: CASSIAGVGANVLTF. CDR3 nucleotides: TGTGCCAGCAGCATCGCGGGGGTCGGGGCCAACGTCCTGACTTTC.

This clonotype has a count of ten or more. The CDR3 DNA sequence: TGTGCCAGCAATGGACGGTGGGGCTATGAGCAGTTCTTC. As protein: CASNGRWGYEQFF. V is TRBV27 and J is TRBJ2-1; D may be TRBD1 (5 bases). V dropped 7 bases and J dropped 8 bases, with 15 bases sitting between them. This CDR3 contains 13 residues. The germline CDR1 and CDR2 sequences are MNHEY and SMNVEV (reference sequence).

The chain is built from TRBV28 and TRBJ2-6; D unresolved. V was clipped by 6 bases and J by 0 bases, with 12 bases between them. CDR1 MDHEN and CDR2 SYDVKM come from the germline V gene. This CDR3 has 16 residues. CDR3 loop: CASRDPTRSGANVLTF. DNA for the CDR3: TGTGCCAGCAGAGACCCAACCCGCTCTGGGGCCAACGTCCTGACTTTC.

The sample holds a few counts of this clonotype. This chain links TRBV5-1 with TRBJ2-1; D is ambiguous. Germline V gene data show CDR1 as SGHRS and CDR2 as YFSETQ. V gave up 0 bases and J gave up 5 bases, with 12 bases separating them. This CDR3 has 15 amino acids. The CDR3 bases are TGCGCCAGCAGCTTGGCCAACCAAGTACACAATGAGCAGTTCTTC. Amino acids: CASSLANQVHNEQFF.

This clonotype was observed at least ten times. The J gene is TRBJ2-1, the V gene TRBV28, with 13 bases aligning to TRBD2. The germline CDR1 and CDR2 sequences are MDHEN and SYDVKM. The J segment lost 1 base and the V segment lost 8 bases, leaving 14 bases of the junction unmatched. The length of the CDR3 is 19 residues. Here the CDR3 DNA reads TGTGCCAGCCAACGTTACGGACTAGCGGGAGTAGCATCCTACAATGAGCAGTTCTTC. Residues: CASQRYGLAGVASYNEQFF.

This clonotype occurred many times. The chain couples TRBV20-1 to TRBJ1-4, with D tentatively TRBD1 (6 bases). This CDR3 region has 14 residues. Trimming cost V 0 bases and J 11 bases, with 16 bases left between them. CDR1 is DFQATT, CDR2 SNEGSKA, per germline (reference sequence). The chain's CDR3 is CSARDPTGGEKLFF. CDR3 nucleotide sequence: TGCAGTGCTAGAGATCCGACAGGCGGAGAGAAACTGTTTTTT.

V gene TRBV19 combines with J gene TRBJ1-5, with D uncertain. The germline CDR1 and CDR2 sequences are LNHDA and SQIVND (reference sequence). Trimming stripped 6 bases from V and 0 bases from J, with 6 bases between. This CDR3 has 13 residues. The CDR3 loop is CASRGYSNQPQHF. CDR3 DNA: TGTGCCAGTAGGGGGTATAGCAATCAGCCCCAGCATTTT.

The rearrangement uses TRBV20-1 and TRBJ1-1; a possible D gene is TRBD1 (6 bases). Trimming removed 5 bases from V and 4 bases from J, with 11 bases in between. The CDR3 consists of 12 residues. From germline, CDR1 is DFQATT and CDR2 SNEGSKA (reference sequence). CDR3 in DNA: TGCAGTGCTTTCAGGGGTGGCACTGAAGCTTTCTTT. Translating gives CSAFRGGTEAFF.

This clonotype was detected many times. The V gene is TRBV28, the J gene TRBJ2-7; 8 nucleotides line up with TRBD2. CDR3 length: 16 amino acids. Germline V CDR1 and CDR2: MDHEN, SYDVKM. Unmatched junction bases numbered 10, after V lost 5 bases and J lost 1 base. The CDR3: CASSEPGLGESYEQYF. The DNA for the CDR3 is TGTGCCAGCAGTGAACCGGGACTAGGGGAATCCTACGAGCAGTACTTC.

This clonotype was counted a few times. One junction end does not reproduce the germline sequence, and a read error may be involved. This sequence joins TRBV20-1 and TRBJ1-2, with unresolved D. Per germline, CDR1 DFQATT and CDR2 SNEGSKA (reference sequence). The CDR3 contains 12 residues. The CDR3 DNA sequence: TGCTGTGCTAGACAAAATAAGTATGGCTACACCTTC. Protein: CCARQNKYGYTF.

This clonotype appeared many times. The gene calls are TRBV20-1 and TRBJ1-6; 7 bases agree with TRBD1. This CDR3 is 14 amino acids long. Losses at the gene ends were 6 bases for V and 6 bases for J; bases not matched to a gene: 8. CDR1 is DFQATT, CDR2 SNEGSKA, per germline (reference sequence). The CDR3 loop is CSARRGRVNSPLHF. The CDR3 DNA reads as TGCAGTGCCAGAAGGGGGCGCGTTAATTCACCCCTCCACTTT.